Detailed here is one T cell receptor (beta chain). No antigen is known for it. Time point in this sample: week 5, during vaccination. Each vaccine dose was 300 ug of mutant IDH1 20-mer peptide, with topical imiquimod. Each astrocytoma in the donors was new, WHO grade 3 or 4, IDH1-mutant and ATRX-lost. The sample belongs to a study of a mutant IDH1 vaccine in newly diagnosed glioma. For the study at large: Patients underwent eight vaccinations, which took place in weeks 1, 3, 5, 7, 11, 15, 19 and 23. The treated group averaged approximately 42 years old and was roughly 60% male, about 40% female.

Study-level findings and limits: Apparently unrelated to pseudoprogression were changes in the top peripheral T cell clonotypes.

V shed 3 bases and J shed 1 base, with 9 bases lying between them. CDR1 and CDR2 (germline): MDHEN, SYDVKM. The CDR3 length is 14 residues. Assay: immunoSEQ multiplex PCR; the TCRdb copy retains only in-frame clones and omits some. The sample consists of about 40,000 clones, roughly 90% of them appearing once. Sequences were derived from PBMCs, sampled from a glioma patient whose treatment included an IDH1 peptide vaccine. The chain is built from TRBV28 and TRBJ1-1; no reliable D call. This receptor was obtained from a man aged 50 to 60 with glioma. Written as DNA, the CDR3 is TGTGCCAGCAGTTTGTGGCAGGCGAACACTGAAGCTTTCTTT. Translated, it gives CASSLWQANTEAFF.